What follows are 27 T cell receptor beta chains derived from one specimen sequenced in a study of CD8+ T cells in alopecia areata. Once RNA had been extracted, it was reverse transcribed into cDNA to act as the sequencing template. Sequenced by immunoSEQ multiplex PCR; TCRdb stores in-frame clones only, minus some. This sample comprises 290,000 or so clones, none seen once only. Combined cutaneous lymph node cells underwent sorting by CD4, CD8alpha, NKG2D, NKG2ACE and additional markers. Sequenced sample: CD4+ T cells sorted from a lymph node. The receptors were sampled from a C3H/HeJ mouse with alopecia areata. As its MHC haplotype, the strain has H2-k.

About this clone itself: Genes here carry mouse names. Sequencing ends 4 residues short of the CDR3 end; the germline J gene provides the rest. The chain couples TRBV13-3 to TRBJ2-7; 10 nucleotides align to TRBD1. Germline assignment: CDR1 NNHDY and CDR2 SYVADS. The V and J ends lost 3 bases and 2 bases, in that order; junction bases with no gene match: 2. The CDR3 is 14 residues long. CDR3 bases read: TGTGCCAGCAGTGGAGGGACAGGGGCCTAT. This encodes CASSGGTGAY. The whole CDR3 sequence is CASSGGTGAYEQYF.

Remarks on this clone: Gene names denote mouse genes. The CDR3 end falls 4 residues outside the read, so it is completed with the germline J gene. This sample includes further DNA sequences coding for the same CDR3. The chain carries TRBV13-2 and TRBJ1-2, with 7 bases matching TRBD1. Looked up from germline, CDR1 is NNHNN and CDR2 is SYGAGS (reference sequence). V shed 0 bases, J shed 2 bases, and the junction held 1 base outside the gene matches. This CDR3 contains 14 residues. CDR3 sequence reads: CASGDAGGNSDYTF. The sequenced part of the CDR3 DNA is TGTGCCAGCGGTGATGCAGGGGGGAACTCC.

Remarks on this clone: This could be a read error, since a much larger clone is one nucleotide away. Mouse gene names and germline throughout. Other nucleotide sequences in the sample specify the same CDR3. The CDR3 spells CASSQGTYSAETLYF. CDR3 DNA, as far as it was read: TGTGCCAGCAGCCAAGGGACATATAGTGCAGAA. The V and J genes are TRBV5 and TRBJ2-3; D perhaps matches TRBD1 (5 bases). The CDR3 end lies 4 residues beyond the end of the read and is filled in from the germline J gene. Germline CDR1 is LGHNA and CDR2 is YNLKQL (reference sequence). The CDR3 contains 15 residues. The V gene lost 1 base and the J gene lost 0 bases, with 8 bases spanning the gap.

Note on this clone: Genes here carry mouse names. The read ends 4 residues early relative to the CDR3; the germline J gene fills the gap. This chain links TRBV13-1 with TRBJ1-1; 7 bases fit TRBD1. Germline values: CDR1 NSHNY, CDR2 SYGAGN. CDR3 size: 14 residues. V was clipped by 5 bases and J by 1 base; unmatched bases: 5. The CDR3 bases that were read are TGTGCCAGCAGAAACCGGGACAGAAACACA. This codes for CASRNRDRNT. Given in full, the CDR3 is CASRNRDRNTEVFF.

This clone was observed a handful of times. Gene names refer to mouse genes. The CDR3 loop is CAWSLRGTTNSDYTF. The covered CDR3 bases are TGTGCCTGGAGTCTAAGGGGAACCACAAACTCC. The chain is built from TRBV31 and TRBJ1-2; possibly TRBD1 for D (5 bases). The sequence runs out 4 residues before the end of the CDR3; the remainder is reconstructed from the germline J gene. This CDR3 is built from 15 residues. Between the trimmed V and J ends, which lost 0 bases and 0 bases, there was a span of 11 bases. Per the germline V gene, CDR1 is GKSSPN and CDR2 is SITVG.

A note on this clone: Genes and germline are mouse. The read ends 3 residues shy of where the CDR3 ends; the end is completed using the germline J gene. The V and J genes are TRBV19 and TRBJ1-6; possible D gene TRBD1, 5 bases. TRBJ1-6 is an open reading frame, and its role is uncertain. V lost 0 bases and J 4 bases, leaving 8 bases between the germline ends. The CDR3 covers 15 residues. Germline V gene data show CDR1 as FNHDT and CDR2 as SITEND (reference sequence). The covered CDR3 bases are TGTGCCAGCAGTATAGTGGAGGGGTATAATTCGCCC. It codes for CASSIVEGYNSP. The entire CDR3 sequence reads CASSIVEGYNSPLYF.

This clone has a handful of counts. Gene names and germline refer to mouse. Coverage ceases 4 residues before the CDR3 finishes, and the germline J gene fills in the end. This sample includes further DNA sequences coding for the same CDR3. The chain carries TRBV1 and TRBJ2-1; 7 bases align to TRBD1. J lost 3 bases, V lost 2 bases, and 1 base had no gene match. CDR1 NSQYPW and CDR2 LRSPGD come from the germline V gene (reference sequence). The CDR3 spans 14 residues. The CDR3 bases that were read are TGCACCTGCAGTGCAACAGGGGTCTATGCT. Translating it yields CTCSATGVYA. The full CDR3 protein reads CTCSATGVYAEQFF.

Concerning this clone itself: Genes here carry mouse names. The missing CDR3 end, 4 residues past where the read stops, is filled in from the germline J gene. The chain couples TRBV19 to TRBJ2-5; 9 bases match TRBD1. V gave up 2 bases and J gave up 2 bases; unmatched junction bases: 6. CDR3 length: 16 residues. CDR1 and CDR2 from the germline V gene are FNHDT and SITEND (reference sequence). The sequenced part of the CDR3 DNA is TGTGCCAGCAGTATGTGGACAGGGGATGCCCAAGAC. This sequence encodes CASSMWTGDAQD. The full CDR3 protein is CASSMWTGDAQDTQYF.

On this clone itself: The germline and genes are mouse ones. Coverage ceases 4 residues before the CDR3 finishes, and the germline J gene fills in the end. The V and J genes are TRBV5 and TRBJ2-5; 9 nucleotides agree with TRBD1. The germline V gene has CDR1 LGHNA and CDR2 YNLKQL (reference sequence). This CDR3 region has 15 residues. CDR3 in amino acids: CASSQVGDREDTQYF. The sequenced CDR3 bases are TGTGCCAGCAGCCAAGTGGGGGACAGGGAAGAC.

With respect to this clone: Gene names are the mouse ones. Partial CDR3 DNA: TGCACCTGCAGTGCCCGGCCGGGACATAACTATGCT. This codes for CTCSARPGHNYA. Given in full, the CDR3 is CTCSARPGHNYAEQFF. This rearrangement joins TRBV1 to TRBJ2-1, with D tentatively TRBD1 (6 bases). Coverage ceases 4 residues before the CDR3 finishes, and the germline J gene fills in the end. The CDR3 has 16 residues. Deletions cut 3 bases from V and 0 bases from J, with 12 bases between. Looked up from germline, CDR1 is NSQYPW and CDR2 is LRSPGD (reference sequence).

The table lists this clone with a few counts. The genes and germline here are from mouse. Coverage ceases 4 residues before the CDR3 finishes, and the germline J gene fills in the end. The gene calls are TRBV31 and TRBJ2-3, with TRBD1 matching 9 bases. Per the germline V gene, CDR1 is GKSSPN and CDR2 is SITVG. The trim removed 3 bases at V and 0 bases at J, leaving 4 bases unmatched. The CDR3 runs 15 residues. The CDR3 DNA, read in part, is TGTGCCTGGAGCCGACAGGGGGGAAGTGCAGAA. Translating gives CAWSRQGGSAE. From start to end, the CDR3 is CAWSRQGGSAETLYF.

A note on this clone: The gene names given are mouse names. The read gets to within 4 residues of the CDR3 end, and the germline J gene fills in the rest. V usage is TRBV19 and J usage is TRBJ2-1; no clear D gene. This CDR3 has 15 residues. Between the trimmed V and J ends, which lost 1 base and 3 bases, there was a span of 11 bases. Germline assignment: CDR1 FNHDT and CDR2 SITEND (reference sequence). CDR3 loop: CASSIKGLSYAEQFF. The DNA read from the CDR3 is TGTGCCAGCAGTATAAAAGGGTTGTCCTATGCT.

As to this clone: Gene labels here are mouse ones. The sequence runs out 4 residues before the end of the CDR3; the remainder is reconstructed from the germline J gene. The chain combines TRBV19 with TRBJ2-3; D is perhaps TRBD1 (5 bases). The CDR3 is 15 residues long. Germline lookup yields CDR1 FNHDT and CDR2 SITEND (reference sequence). The V gene lost 6 bases and the J gene lost 1 base, with 15 bases spanning the gap. The CDR3 DNA, read in part, is TGTGCCAGCACCTCAGGGTCTACCCGTGCAGAA. It yields the protein CASTSGSTRAE. The CDR3 in full is CASTSGSTRAETLYF.

About this clone itself: Gene names denote mouse genes. The CDR3 end lies 4 residues beyond the end of the read and is filled in from the germline J gene. This chain connects TRBV31 to TRBJ1-2, with D possibly TRBD1 on 5 matching bases. Trimming stripped 0 bases from V and 2 bases from J, with 7 bases between. The CDR3 loop spans 13 amino acids. CDR1 is GKSSPN and CDR2 is SITVG in the germline V gene. The CDR3 sequence is CAWSLRDNSDYTF. The CDR3 bases that were read are TGTGCCTGGAGTCTCAGGGATAACTCC.

Turning to this clone: Mouse gene names and germline throughout. The DNA ends 3 residues before the CDR3 does, and the rest of the CDR3 is filled in from the germline J gene. This chain joins TRBV19 and TRBJ1-6, with D possibly being TRBD1 (5 bases). TRBJ1-6 qualifies as an ORF whose function is uncertain. The V end was cut by 5 bases, the J end by 4 bases, with 7 bases between. This CDR3 is 13 amino acids long. CDR1 is FNHDT and CDR2 is SITEND in the germline V gene (reference sequence). Here the CDR3 reads CASSDSYNSPLYF. The CDR3 bases that were read are TGTGCCAGCAGCGACAGTTATAATTCGCCC.

This clone was observed a handful of times. Any gene name here is a mouse gene name. The CDR3 extends 4 residues past the end of the read, so its final part is completed from the germline J gene. The V and J genes are TRBV13-1 and TRBJ2-2; 12 nucleotides line up with TRBD2. In germline, CDR1 is NSHNY, CDR2 SYGAGN. J gave up 4 bases and V 3 bases, and 1 base lay outside the gene matches. This CDR3 region has 15 residues. CDR3 residues: CASSGDWGATGQLYF. Incomplete CDR3 DNA: TGTGCCAGCAGTGGGGACTGGGGGGCCACCGGG.

Concerning this clone: These gene names are mouse names. The read terminates 4 residues before the CDR3 end, so the remaining end is supplied by the germline J gene. The J gene is TRBJ2-3, the V gene TRBV31, with 7 bases matching TRBD2. With 0 bases clipped from V and 1 base from J, the junction kept 4 bases outside the gene matches. Looked up from germline, CDR1 is GKSSPN and CDR2 is SITVG. The CDR3 runs 15 residues. Partial CDR3 DNA: TGTGCCTGGAGTCTGAAAACTGGGGGTGCAGAA. Translated: CAWSLKTGGAE. The CDR3 as a whole reads CAWSLKTGGAETLYF.

Concerning this clone itself: The gene names here belong to mouse. The missing CDR3 end, 4 residues past where the read stops, is filled in from the germline J gene. The rearrangement links TRBV31 to TRBJ1-2; TRBD1 aligns across 7 bases. V lost 3 bases, J lost 2 bases, and 6 bases stayed unmatched. The CDR3 spans 14 residues. Germline V gene lookup returns CDR1 GKSSPN and CDR2 SITVG. CDR3 DNA, as far as it was read: TGTGCCTGGAGCCGGGACAGCCTTAACTCC. Its protein is CAWSRDSLNS. The complete CDR3 reads CAWSRDSLNSDYTF.

This clone was recorded a few times. Germline and genes here are mouse. The read terminates 4 residues before the CDR3 end, so the remaining end is supplied by the germline J gene. The V call is TRBV1, the J call TRBJ2-2, with D hard to call. The V end lost 2 bases, the J end lost 0 bases, and 4 bases lay between the germline ends. Germline-derived CDR1 and CDR2 are NSQYPW and LRSPGD (reference sequence). This CDR3 is built from 14 residues. The sequenced CDR3 bases are TGCACCTGCAGTGCATTTGCAAACACCGGG. Encoded protein: CTCSAFANTG. The full-length CDR3 reads as CTCSAFANTGQLYF.

Concerning this clone itself: Gene names and germline match the mouse. Read data end 4 residues before the CDR3 end; the end is taken from the germline J gene. The chain employs TRBV19 and TRBJ1-1; 8 bases match TRBD1. The CDR3 is 13 amino acids. V lost 6 bases, J lost 0 bases, and 1 base stayed unmatched. Germline V gene sequence: CDR1 FNHDT, CDR2 SITEND (reference sequence). This chain's CDR3 is CASNRGSNTEVFF. The covered CDR3 bases are TGTGCCAGCAACAGGGGGTCAAACACA.

This clone was picked up a small number of times. Gene names and germline match the mouse. The missing CDR3 end, 4 residues past where the read stops, is filled in from the germline J gene. This sample also contains other DNA sequences that code for the same CDR3. The genes are TRBV19 and TRBJ2-2; D might be TRBD1 (5 bases). Germline V gene data show CDR1 as FNHDT and CDR2 as SITEND (reference sequence). The CDR3 contains 15 residues. V lost 2 bases and J 0 bases, leaving 8 bases between the germline ends. CDR3 bases read: TGTGCCAGCAGTATGAGGGGAGCAAACACCGGG. Encoded protein: CASSMRGANTG. The entire CDR3 sequence reads CASSMRGANTGQLYF.

In the case of this clone: Mouse names are used for the genes. Read sequence stops 4 residues before the CDR3 end, and the germline J gene provides the missing end. Other DNA sequences within the sample encode an identical CDR3. The chain joins TRBV19 to TRBJ1-1, with a possible D match to TRBD1 (6 bases). The CDR3 extends over 13 amino acids. CDR1 is FNHDT and CDR2 is SITEND in the germline V gene (reference sequence). The CDR3 loop is CASSPGTGLEVFF. CDR3 DNA (partial): TGTGCCAGCAGTCCCGGAACAGGGTTA.

About this clone: Germline and genes: mouse. The read ends 4 residues early relative to the CDR3; the germline J gene fills the gap. The chain carries TRBV17 and TRBJ2-1; no clear D. The V gene's germline CDR1 is MNHDT and CDR2 YYDKIL. The V end lost 2 bases, the J end lost 5 bases, and 4 bases lay between the germline ends. This CDR3 comprises 12 residues. CDR3 bases read: TGTGCTAGCAGTAGACTGAATGCT. Residues: CASSRLNA. The full CDR3 protein is CASSRLNAEQFF.

On this clone itself: The listed genes are named as in mouse. The read falls 4 residues short of the CDR3 end, and the missing part is taken from the germline J gene. The chain has TRBV17 and TRBJ2-4; 9 positions agree with TRBD2. Germline CDR1 is MNHDT and CDR2 is YYDKIL. This CDR3 has 18 amino acids. The J segment lost 0 bases and the V segment lost 5 bases, leaving 12 bases of the junction unmatched. The covered CDR3 bases are TGTGCTAGCAGTCCCCTCCCGGGACTGGGAAATAGTCAAAAC. This sequence encodes CASSPLPGLGNSQN. The CDR3 in full is CASSPLPGLGNSQNTLYF.

This clone has more than one count but fewer than ten. Genes and germline come from the mouse. This CDR3 is CASSIGGGAHAETLYF. CDR3 DNA, as far as it was read: TGTGCCAGCAGTATAGGTGGGGGGGCGCACGCAGAA. This sequence joins TRBV19 and TRBJ2-3, with 9 bases identical to TRBD2. The sequence runs out 4 residues before the end of the CDR3; the remainder is reconstructed from the germline J gene. With V trimmed by 0 bases and J by 3 bases, 5 bases remained unmatched. The CDR3 runs to 16 residues. Per germline, CDR1 FNHDT and CDR2 SITEND (reference sequence).

This clone was counted between two and nine times. Each gene name is a mouse one. The CDR3 goes on 4 residues after the read ends, and that part is filled in from the germline J gene. The chain uses TRBV29 and TRBJ1-1, with 8 bases fitting TRBD1. Germline V gene lookup returns CDR1 MSHET and CDR2 SYDVDS. V shed 6 bases, J shed 1 base, and the junction held 4 bases outside the gene matches. The CDR3 runs 14 residues. The DNA read from the CDR3 is TGTGCTAGCAGGGTGACAGGGGCGAACACA. The encoded protein is CASRVTGANT. The whole CDR3 reads CASRVTGANTEVFF.

This clone has a handful of counts. These gene names are mouse names. With the read ending 4 residues before the CDR3 end, the germline J gene is used to fill in that end. The chain combines TRBV1 with TRBJ2-1, with a possible D match to TRBD2 (5 bases). The V gene lost 4 bases and the J gene lost 3 bases, with 10 bases spanning the gap. The germline V gene has CDR1 NSQYPW and CDR2 LRSPGD (reference sequence). This CDR3 comprises 14 residues. Incomplete CDR3 DNA: TGCACCTGCAGTGTCCCGGACTCCTATGCT. Amino acid sequence: CTCSVPDSYA. The full-length CDR3 reads as CTCSVPDSYAEQFF. The full variable domain, in which reference TRBV1 and TRBJ2-1 provide the parts outside the CDR3, is VTLLEQNPRWRLVPRGQAVNLRCILKNSQYPWMSWYQQDLQKQLQWLFTLRSPGDKEVKSLPGADYLATRVTDTELRLQVANMSQGRTLYCTCSVPDSYAEQFFGPGTRLTVL.